Listed below are T cell receptor beta chains from one sample, sequenced in a study of CD8 T cells in ankylosing spondylitis. TCRdb used MiXCR to reprocess the 5' RACE reads, holding one entry per CDR3 protein. The sample includes roughly 200,000 distinct CDR3 sequences, 9.5% to 15% of them seen just once. Sample: blood, either unsorted or a sorted T cell fraction (not recorded which). The receptors were gathered from a male donor with ankylosing spondylitis or in good health (not recorded which). Both conserved end residues are part of each CDR3. The D gene is left open where the match is weak. Clone sizes are given selectively: once, few, many, or a class where the clone is expanded.

cdr3_length,j_call,v_call,clone_size,d_call,cdr3_aa,cdr3_nt
14,TRBJ2-7,TRBV5-1,.,TRBD1,CASRGGTGGDEQYF,TGCGCCAGCAGGGGGGGGACAGGGGGCGACGAGCAGTACTTC
13,TRBJ1-1,TRBV6-1,.,.,CASSGGRGTEAFF,TGTGCCAGCAGTGGGGGTCGGGGGACTGAAGCTTTCTTT
16,TRBJ2-2,TRBV4-1,few,.,CASSPYTLANTGELFF,TGCGCCAGCAGCCCCTACACCCTAGCGAACACCGGGGAGCTGTTTTTT
14,TRBJ2-3,TRBV4-1,few,TRBD1,CASSPIQGADTQYF,TGCGCCAGCAGCCCGATACAGGGGGCAGATACGCAGTATTTT
15,TRBJ1-6,TRBV4-1,few,.,CASSLAPSSMSPLHF,TGCGCCAGCAGCCTCGCTCCGAGTTCGATGTCACCCCTCCACTTT
18,TRBJ2-4,TRBV6-2/TRBV6-3,few,TRBD1,CASSPRTGSLIVSPIQYF,TGTGCCAGCAGTCCCAGGACAGGGAGTCTCATCGTCAGCCCCATTCAGTACTTC
11,TRBJ1-1,TRBV25-1,.,.,CASSDITEAFF,TGTGCCAGCAGTGATATAACTGAAGCTTTCTTT
12,TRBJ2-7,TRBV25-1,.,.,CASSDGLYEQYF,TGTGCCAGCAGTGACGGGCTCTACGAGCAGTACTTC
16,TRBJ2-3,TRBV5-6,few,.,CASSPRPASSTDTQYF,TGTGCCAGCAGCCCAAGGCCGGCCTCTAGCACAGATACGCAGTATTTT
13,TRBJ2-7,TRBV12-3/TRBV12-4,few,.,CASSLEQIYEQYF,TGTGCCAGCAGTTTAGAACAGATCTACGAGCAGTACTTC
14,TRBJ1-1,TRBV6-4,.,TRBD1,CASSEGTGSTEAFF,TGTGCCAGCAGTGAAGGGACAGGGAGCACTGAAGCTTTCTTT
15,TRBJ2-1,TRBV4-1,.,.,CASSQESPAGNEQFF,TGCGCCAGCAGCCAAGAGAGTCCAGCGGGCAATGAGCAGTTCTTC
11,TRBJ2-1,TRBV12-3/TRBV12-4,many,.,CASSLGAEQFF,TGTGCCAGCAGTTTAGGAGCCGAGCAGTTCTTC
15,TRBJ2-2,TRBV29-1,many,.,CSVDPSGRGTGELFF,TGCAGCGTTGATCCTTCCGGCAGGGGCACCGGGGAGCTGTTTTTT
17,TRBJ2-5,TRBV3-1,.,TRBD2,CASSQELAGGIAETQYF,TGTGCCAGCAGCCAAGAACTAGCGGGAGGAATAGCGGAGACCCAGTACTTC
14,TRBJ1-1,TRBV6-2/TRBV6-3,many,.,CASSSIDWATEAFF,TGTGCCAGCAGTTCCATTGACTGGGCCACTGAAGCTTTCTTT
14,TRBJ2-2,TRBV6-4,.,.,CASSAESPTGELFF,TGTGCCAGCAGTGCGGAGTCGCCCACCGGGGAGCTGTTTTTT
14,TRBJ1-1,TRBV5-8,.,.,CASPPGRPNTEAFF,TGTGCCAGCCCCCCGGGGCGGCCGAACACTGAAGCTTTCTTT
13,TRBJ2-1,TRBV20-1,.,TRBD2,CSVRGGGYNEQFF,TGCAGTGTCAGAGGCGGGGGGTACAATGAGCAGTTCTTC
13,TRBJ2-5,TRBV7-8,many,.,CASSPDPRETQYF,TGTGCCAGCAGCCCCGATCCGAGGGAGACCCAGTACTTC
11,TRBJ1-2,TRBV6-1,few,.,CASWGANGYTF,TGTGCCAGTTGGGGGGCGAATGGCTACACCTTC
16,TRBJ2-2,TRBV11-2,few,TRBD2,CASSLVGLAGTGELFF,TGTGCCAGCAGCTTAGTAGGGCTAGCGGGCACCGGGGAGCTGTTTTTT
13,TRBJ1-1,TRBV10-3,few,.,CAISATGTREAFF,TGTGCCATCAGCGCTACCGGGACGCGGGAAGCTTTCTTT
15,TRBJ2-7,TRBV10-3,few,TRBD1,CAISDGQGLFNEQYF,TGTGCCATCAGTGATGGACAGGGTCTCTTCAACGAGCAGTACTTC